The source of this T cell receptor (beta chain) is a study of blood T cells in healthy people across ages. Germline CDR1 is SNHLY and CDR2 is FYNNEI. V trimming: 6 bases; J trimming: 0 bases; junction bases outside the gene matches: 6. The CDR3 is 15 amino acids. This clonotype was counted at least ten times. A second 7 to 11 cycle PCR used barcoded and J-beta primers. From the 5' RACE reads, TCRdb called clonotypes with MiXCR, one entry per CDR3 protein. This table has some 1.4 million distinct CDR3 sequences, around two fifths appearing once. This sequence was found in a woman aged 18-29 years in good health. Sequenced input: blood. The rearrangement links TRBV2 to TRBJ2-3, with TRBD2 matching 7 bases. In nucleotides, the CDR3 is TGTGCCAGCAGCGCAAGCGGGACTAGCACAGATACGCAGTATTTT. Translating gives CASSASGTSTDTQYF.